This T cell receptor beta chain was captured by sequencing in a study of cytomegalovirus exposure and HLA in healthy donors. The germline V gene encodes CDR1 MNHEY and CDR2 SVGAGI. Deletions cut 3 bases from V and 5 bases from J, with 13 bases between. The CDR3 is 14 amino acids. The PCR was carried out with 60 Vbeta primers and 13 Jbeta primers. Generated by immunoSEQ multiplex PCR, the TCRdb table keeps only in-frame clones and is missing some. The table has about 94,000 clones, 78% seen once. The receptor was isolated from a woman aged 55 to 70 in good health and CMV-seronegative. The sequenced material came from PBMCs. The V gene is TRBV6-5, the J gene TRBJ1-2, with D possibly being TRBD1 (6 bases). For the CDR3, the DNA is TGTGCCAGCAGTTATAGAAGGGGGGGGTATGGCTACACCTTC. This codes for CASSYRRGGYGYTF.